The 26 T cell receptor beta chains below were found in one sample sequenced in a study of blood T cell repertoires in COVID-19. Produced via immunoSEQ multiplex PCR; TCRdb's table is partial and in-frame only. The sample consists of approximately 360,000 clones, 87% of them appearing once. Source material: PBMCs or T cells enriched from blood (not recorded which). The receptors stem from a man aged 40-55 years in a cohort exposed to, infected with or recovered from COVID-19 (not recorded which).

This sequence joins TRBV5-1 and TRBJ1-4, with TRBD1 identical over 11 bases. CDR1 and CDR2 (germline): SGHRS, YFSETQ. V gave up 0 bases and J gave up 8 bases; unmatched junction bases: 3. This CDR3 region has 15 residues. In DNA, the CDR3 is TGCGCCAGCAGCTTGGGGACAGGGGGCCTCGAAAAACTGTTTTTT. It translates to CASSLGTGGLEKLFF.

This chain joins TRBV5-6 and TRBJ2-5; TRBD2 is a possible D gene (6 bases). V gave up 2 bases and J gave up 4 bases, with 12 bases separating them. This CDR3 region has 14 residues. Looked up from germline, CDR1 is SGHDT and CDR2 is YYEEEE. The DNA of the CDR3 is TGTGCCAGCAGCTTTCGGGGAGGTGGAGAGACCCAGTACTTC. It translates to CASSFRGGGETQYF.

The genes are TRBV14 and TRBJ2-7, with 13 bases lining up with TRBD2. Unmatched junction bases numbered 5, after V lost 4 bases and J lost 11 bases. CDR1 and CDR2 from the germline V gene are SGHDN and FVKESK. The CDR3 is 13 residues long. The CDR3 sequence: CASSPRTSGREYF. In DNA, the CDR3 is TGTGCCAGCAGCCCAAGGACTAGCGGGAGAGAGTACTTC.

V gene TRBV10-3 combines with J gene TRBJ1-1, with D perhaps matching TRBD1 (6 bases). V lost 3 bases to trimming and J lost 8 bases, with 22 bases between them. Germline CDR1 reads ENHRY; CDR2 reads SYGVKD. The CDR3 has 16 residues. This chain's CDR3 is CAISDWTEVASGEAFF. The CDR3 DNA reads TGTGCCATCAGTGATTGGACAGAAGTTGCTTCGGGGGAAGCTTTCTTT.

This rearrangement joins TRBV4-2 to TRBJ2-1; 8 bases fit TRBD2. The CDR3 is made up of 13 amino acids. With 9 bases clipped from V and 0 bases from J, the junction kept 1 base outside the gene matches. Germline V gives CDR1 LGHNA, CDR2 YNFKEQ. The CDR3 DNA is TGTGCCAGTACTAGCGGCTCCTACAATGAGCAGTTCTTC. Amino acids: CASTSGSYNEQFF.

This chain connects TRBV6-2 or TRBV6-3 to TRBJ2-1; possibly TRBD2 for D (6 bases). This CDR3 is built from 19 residues. Germline CDR1 and CDR2: MNHEY and SVGEGT. V lost 3 bases and J lost 0, with 21 bases in between. Here the CDR3 reads CASSYPGTALSHSYNEQFF. DNA of the CDR3: TGTGCCAGCAGTTATCCCGGGACTGCCCTTTCTCACTCCTACAATGAGCAGTTCTTC.

The V call is TRBV30, the J call TRBJ2-7; no definite D call. CDR1 GTSNPN and CDR2 SVGIG come from the germline V gene (reference sequence). There are 13 residues in the CDR3. V gave up 0 bases and J gave up 0 bases, with 6 bases separating them. CDR3 bases: TGTGCCTGGAGTGTGGGCAACTCCTACGAGCAGTACTTC. Translated: CAWSVGNSYEQYF.

This clone appeared once. The chain links TRBV2 to TRBJ2-7, with 8 bases fitting TRBD2. CDR3 length equals 16 residues. The germline V gene encodes CDR1 SNHLY and CDR2 FYNNEI. With V trimmed by 7 bases and J by 3 bases, 14 bases remained unmatched. DNA for the CDR3: TGTGCCAGCACCCCGAGGGTACTAGCGGATTACTACGAGCAGTACTTC. Its translation is CASTPRVLADYYEQYF.

This sequence joins TRBV9 and TRBJ2-1, with 7 bases fitting TRBD2. The V gene end was trimmed by 0 bases and the J gene end by 5 bases; junction bases not matched to a gene: 8. This CDR3 has 16 amino acids. Germline V gene data show CDR1 as SGDLS and CDR2 as YYNGEE. Written as DNA, the CDR3 is TGTGCCAGCAGCGTAGCTCTGGCTAGCGGAGACAATGAGCAGTTCTTC. The encoded protein is CASSVALASGDNEQFF.

The chain carries TRBV9 and TRBJ2-7, with 7 bases identical to TRBD1. V shed 0 bases, J shed 2 bases, and the junction held 5 bases outside the gene matches. Germline assignment: CDR1 SGDLS and CDR2 YYNGEE. This CDR3 has 15 amino acids. The CDR3 reads CASSVGTGATYEQYF. DNA for the CDR3: TGTGCCAGCAGCGTAGGAACAGGGGCCACCTACGAGCAGTACTTC.

This clone was picked up a small number of times. The chain carries TRBV20-1 and TRBJ2-7; 7 bases are shared with TRBD1. The CDR3 runs to 11 residues. The ends lost 6 bases at V and 3 bases at J; junction bases unmatched: 2. The germline gives CDR1 DFQATT, CDR2 SNEGSKA (reference sequence). The DNA of the CDR3 is TGCAGTGCAGGGACAGTCTACGAGCAGTACTTC. Translating it yields CSAGTVYEQYF.

V and J are TRBV11-2 and TRBJ2-6, with D perhaps matching TRBD1 (6 bases). CDR1 and CDR2 from the germline V gene are SGHAT and FQNNGV. The CDR3 extends over 17 amino acids. V lost 7 bases and J lost 0, with 16 bases in between. The CDR3 coding sequence is TGTGCCAGCACCAAACTAGGGACAAACTCTGGGGCCAACGTCCTGACTTTC. The encoded protein is CASTKLGTNSGANVLTF.

This chain joins TRBV5-8 and TRBJ2-7; a weak D match, TRBD1 (6 bases). Germline values: CDR1 SGHTS, CDR2 YDEGEE. V lost 3 bases and J 4 bases, leaving 8 bases between the germline ends. The CDR3 spans 12 residues. In DNA, the CDR3 is TGTGCCAGCAGCTCGGACAGTTACGAGCAGTACTTC. It yields the protein CASSSDSYEQYF. Variable domain in full (rest from reference TRBV5-8 and TRBJ2-7): EAGVTQSPTHLIKTRGQQATLRCSPISGHTSVYWYQQALGLGLQFLLWYDEGEERNRGNFPPRFSGRQFPNYSSELNVNALELEDSALYLCASSSDSYEQYFGPGTRLTVT.

The chain joins TRBV18 to TRBJ2-5; TRBD2 matches 10 bases. The CDR3 is made up of 14 amino acids. From germline, CDR1 is KGHSH and CDR2 LQKENI. With V trimmed by 3 bases and J by 5 bases, 3 bases remained unmatched. CDR3 coding DNA: TGTGCCAGCTCACCGGGACTAGCGATTGAGACCCAGTACTTC. Translated, it gives CASSPGLAIETQYF. The variable domain in full, with the rest retrieved from reference TRBV18 and TRBJ2-5, is NAGVMQNPRHLVRRRGQEARLRCSPMKGHSHVYWYRQLPEEGLKFMVYLQKENIIDESGMPKERFSAEFPKEGPSILRIQQVVRGDSAAYFCASSPGLAIETQYFGPGTRLLVL.

The rearrangement joins TRBV6-5 to TRBJ2-7; TRBD2 matches 9 bases. The V gene end was trimmed by 11 bases and the J gene end by 4 bases; junction bases not matched to a gene: 12. Germline V lookup: CDR1 MNHEY, CDR2 SVGAGI. This CDR3 has 14 residues. CDR3 nucleotides: TGTGCCGGATTGGGACTAGCAGATAAATACGAGCAGTACTTC. Translating it yields CAGLGLADKYEQYF.

The V call is TRBV27, the J call TRBJ2-6; 12 bases fit TRBD1. The CDR3 runs to 16 residues. V gave up 10 bases and J gave up 2 bases; unmatched junction bases: 6. From germline, CDR1 is MNHEY and CDR2 SMNVEV (reference sequence). The CDR3: CATRDRGLPGANVLTF. CDR3 DNA sequence: TGTGCCACGAGGGACAGGGGGCTCCCTGGGGCCAACGTCCTGACTTTC. Full variable domain (remainder filled in from reference TRBV27 and TRBJ2-6): EAQVTQNPRYLITVTGKKLTVTCSQNMNHEYMSWYRQDPGLGLRQIYYSMNVEVTDKGDVPEGYKVSRKEKRNFPLILESPSPNQTSLYFCATRDRGLPGANVLTFGAGSRLTVL.

CDR3: CASSRSARAWGREPGTDTQYF. The CDR3 DNA sequence: TGCGCCAGCAGCCGAAGCGCCCGCGCATGGGGGCGGGAGCCTGGCACAGATACGCAGTATTTT. The V and J genes are TRBV5-1 and TRBJ2-3; the D gene is possibly TRBD2 (7 bases). The CDR3 extends over 21 amino acids. V dropped 4 bases and J dropped 1 base, with 31 bases sitting between them. Germline CDR1 reads SGHRS; CDR2 reads YFSETQ.

J is TRBJ1-1 and V is TRBV5-1; a possible D gene is TRBD1 (6 bases). The V gene lost 1 base and the J gene lost 8 bases, with 6 bases spanning the gap. This CDR3 contains 11 residues. Germline CDR1 is SGHRS and CDR2 is YFSETQ. CDR3 amino acids: CASSLTGEAFF. Here the CDR3 DNA reads TGCGCCAGCAGCTTGACAGGGGAAGCTTTCTTT.

V and J are TRBV5-1 and TRBJ2-3; 10 positions agree with TRBD2. The junction had 8 bases not matched to a gene; V was cut back by 5 bases and J by 2 bases. Germline V lookup: CDR1 SGHRS, CDR2 YFSETQ. CDR3 size: 16 residues. The CDR3 region is CASRQLAGPPTDTQYF. In nucleotides, the CDR3 is TGCGCCAGCAGGCAACTAGCGGGACCCCCCACAGATACGCAGTATTTT.

The chain combines TRBV5-1 with TRBJ2-1; D gene unclear. The CDR3 runs to 15 residues. The germline gives CDR1 SGHRS, CDR2 YFSETQ. V was cut by 2 bases and J by 8 bases, with 17 bases left in between. The DNA for the CDR3 is TGCGCCAGCAGCTTCGGCGTCCCCCGAGGTTATGAGCAGTTCTTC. This gives the protein CASSFGVPRGYEQFF.

The V call is TRBV28, the J call TRBJ1-5; 7 bases are a match to TRBD1. Germline V gives CDR1 MDHEN, CDR2 SYDVKM. This CDR3 contains 15 residues. The J segment lost 6 bases and the V segment lost 5 bases, leaving 10 bases of the junction unmatched. CDR3 loop: CASSGGQTAGQPQHF. DNA for the CDR3: TGTGCCAGCAGTGGGGGACAGACAGCAGGTCAGCCCCAGCATTTT.

CDR3 DNA: TGTGCCAAAACGGACAGGGCTAACTATGGCTACACCTTC. Translated, it gives CAKTDRANYGYTF. The rearrangement uses TRBV28 and TRBJ1-2; 8 bases are a match to TRBD1. V shed 10 bases, J shed 0 bases, and the junction held 4 bases outside the gene matches. CDR1 and CDR2 from the germline V gene are MDHEN and SYDVKM. This CDR3 is built from 13 residues.

The chain recombines TRBV6-5 with TRBJ1-4; no clear D gene. The CDR3 is made up of 14 amino acids. Germline assignment: CDR1 MNHEY and CDR2 SVGAGI. V lost 0 bases to trimming and J lost 8 bases, with 10 bases between them. The DNA for the CDR3 is TGTGCCAGCAGTTACTCAAGTATTAGAGAAAAACTGTTTTTT. Translated: CASSYSSIREKLFF.

V and J are TRBV19 and TRBJ1-1, with unresolved D. Germline CDR1 LNHDA, CDR2 SQIVND (reference sequence). The CDR3 has 16 residues. Trimming took off 5 bases at V and 13 bases at J, with 29 bases between the two ends. CDR3 bases: TGTGCCAGTAGTCAGTACACTTCCTTACGCAATGAGGGCGATTTCTTT. Translation gives CASSQYTSLRNEGDFF.

The chain carries TRBV5-8 and TRBJ1-1; D not resolved. V was shortened by 5 bases and J by 7 bases, with 9 bases between the two germline ends. The germline CDR1 and CDR2 sequences are SGHTS and YDEGEE. This CDR3 has 11 residues. CDR3: CASRSVLEAFF. CDR3 DNA sequence: TGTGCCAGCAGGTCCGTACTTGAAGCTTTCTTT.

V and J are TRBV5-4 and TRBJ2-1, with 13 bases identical to TRBD2. V was clipped by 0 bases and J by 10 bases; unmatched bases: 7. CDR1 and CDR2 from the germline V gene are SGHNT and YYREEE (reference sequence). This CDR3 has 16 residues. CDR3 nucleotides: TGTGCCAGCAGCTTGGGGGGGACTAGCGGGACTGGGGAGCAGTTCTTC. This gives the protein CASSLGGTSGTGEQFF. Looking up the rest from reference TRBV5-4 and TRBJ2-1 gives the full variable domain: ETGVTQSPTHLIKTRGQQVTLRCSSQSGHNTVSWYQQALGQGPQFIFQYYREEENGRGNFPPRFSGLQFPNYSSELNVNALELDDSALYLCASSLGGTSGTGEQFFGPGTRLTVL.